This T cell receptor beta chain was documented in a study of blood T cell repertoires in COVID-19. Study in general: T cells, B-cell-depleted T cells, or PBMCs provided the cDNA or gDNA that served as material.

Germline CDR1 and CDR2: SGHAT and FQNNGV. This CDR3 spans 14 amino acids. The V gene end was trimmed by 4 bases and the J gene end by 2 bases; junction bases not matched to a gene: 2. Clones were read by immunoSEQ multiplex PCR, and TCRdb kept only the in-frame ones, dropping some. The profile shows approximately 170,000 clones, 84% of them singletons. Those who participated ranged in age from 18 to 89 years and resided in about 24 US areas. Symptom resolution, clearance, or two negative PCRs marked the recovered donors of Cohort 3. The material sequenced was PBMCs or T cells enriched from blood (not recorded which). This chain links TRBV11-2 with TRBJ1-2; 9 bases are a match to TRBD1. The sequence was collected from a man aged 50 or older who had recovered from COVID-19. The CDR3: CASSSGTGNYGYTF. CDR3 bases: TGTGCCAGCAGCTCGGGGACAGGGAACTATGGCTACACCTTC.